The sequence of this T cell receptor (beta chain) was determined in a study of tissue T cells after allogeneic stem cell transplantation. General observations from the study: The study did not identify alloreactive or antigen-specific tissue TCRs, and some clones might be persisting host cells.

The CDR3 extends over 14 amino acids. The germline V and J ends were trimmed by 1 base and 4 bases, with 8 bases remaining between them. Germline V gene data show CDR1 as SGHDT and CDR2 as FRDEAV. To note about this clone: What it recognizes is unknown. The germline and genes are mouse ones. The CDR3 goes on 1 residue after the read ends, and that part is filled in from the germline J gene.

Method: immunoSEQ multiplex PCR; TCRdb's copy keeps in-frame clones and lacks some. The sample records around 7,400 clones, approximately 74% being singletons. This receptor was taken from a female BALB/c mouse in good health. MHC haplotype of the mouse line: H2-d. This rearrangement joins TRBV14 to TRBJ2-2, with D perhaps matching TRBD1 (5 bases). Source material: blood. The CDR3 is CASSFQGGTGQLYF. CDR3 DNA, as far as it was read: TGTGCCAGCAGTTTCCAGGGAGGCACCGGGCAGCTCTAC.